This TCR beta chain was retrieved from a study of CD8+ T cells in alopecia areata. As to treatment: oral pan-JAK inhibitor, 5-10 mg twice daily. Germline V gene sequence: CDR1 MNHEY, CDR2 SMNVEV (reference sequence). The V segment lost 4 bases and the J segment 3 bases; nucleotides outside the gene matches: 16. The CDR3 has 18 residues. cDNA reverse transcribed from extracted RNA served as the sequencing template. Profiled with immunoSEQ multiplex PCR; TCRdb holds only in-frame clones, not every one. This table has 250,000 to 350,000 clones, over 45% appearing once. The source is a human donor with alopecia areata. The material was CD4+ T cells sorted from blood, obtained around week 54, from a patient treated with tofacitinib. This chain joins TRBV27 and TRBJ2-5, with 8 bases identical to TRBD2. The CDR3 spells CASSSVLVTSVTEETQYF. The CDR3 nucleotides read TGTGCCAGCAGTTCGGTGTTGGTGACTAGCGTCACCGAAGAGACCCAGTACTTC.